These 21 T cell receptor beta chains came from one sample sequenced in a study of T cell repertoires in cytomegalovirus infection (dated by TCRdb to between 2018 and 2020). Sequencing took place on an Illumina HiSeq 1500. TCRdb reworked the public reads: Q25 trimming with fastp, MiXCR clone assembly, productive beta chains retained. Rows with a matching CDR3 protein are joined into one entry that keeps the most common DNA and genes. This sample holds roughly 640,000 distinct CDR3 sequences; more than 20% were observed only once. The ten largest clones capture 6.5% to 10% of the sample. Source material: CD8+ T cells from PBMCs. Receptors originate from a human donor in good health (CMV status not recorded). Some clones in this sample may be carry-over from other donors' samples.

This clonotype was seen a handful of times. The chain links TRBV6-2 or TRBV6-3 to TRBJ1-5; the match to TRBD1 covers 10 bases. Germline values: CDR1 MNHEY, CDR2 SVGEGT. The CDR3 loop spans 16 amino acids. V gave up 6 bases and J gave up 5 bases; unmatched junction bases: 10. The CDR3 is CASSGQGVYLDQPQHF. CDR3 DNA sequence: TGTGCCAGCAGCGGACAGGGGGTTTATTTGGATCAGCCCCAGCATTTT.

The V call is TRBV27, the J call TRBJ1-1; D might be TRBD1 (5 bases). The CDR3 is made up of 16 amino acids. CDR1 is MNHEY and CDR2 is SMNVEV in the germline V gene (reference sequence). The germline V and J ends were trimmed by 4 bases and 2 bases, with 17 bases remaining between them. The CDR3 region is CASSSLGQGINTEAFF. Written as DNA, the CDR3 is TGTGCCAGCAGTTCCCTAGGGCAGGGAATTAACACTGAAGCTTTCTTT.

This clonotype has only a few counts. The rearrangement joins TRBV4-3 to TRBJ2-5; perhaps TRBD2 as D (5 bases). The CDR3 is made up of 15 amino acids. In germline, CDR1 is LGHNA, CDR2 YSLEER. Deletions cut 0 bases from V and 5 bases from J, with 13 bases between. The DNA of the CDR3 is TGCGCCAGCAGCCAAGATCTGGGCGGCGGGGAGACCCAGTACTTC. Translated, it gives CASSQDLGGGETQYF.

J is TRBJ2-5 and V is TRBV4-1; 7 bases map to TRBD2. Trimming removed 3 bases from V and 2 bases from J; junction bases left unmatched: 6. The CDR3 sequence is 15 residues long. Germline V lookup: CDR1 MGHRA, CDR2 YSYEKL. The CDR3 DNA is TGCGCCAGCAGCCACCGGCTAGCGGTACAAGAGACCCAGTACTTC. This gives the protein CASSHRLAVQETQYF.

Remarks on this clonotype: This may be a read error: a much more frequent sequence differs by one nucleotide. V and J are TRBV6-6 and TRBJ2-7; no firm D call. V lost 2 bases and J lost 3, with 8 bases in between. This CDR3 is 13 amino acids long. Germline-derived CDR1 and CDR2 are MNHNY and SVGAGI (reference sequence). This CDR3 reads CASSYDQIYEQYV. CDR3 bases: TGTGCCAGCAGTTACGACCAGATCTACGAGCAGTACGTC.

This clonotype occurred a few times. This chain uses TRBV6-4 with TRBJ2-1; 7 positions agree with TRBD2. From germline, CDR1 is MRHNA and CDR2 SNTAGT. The V gene end was trimmed by 4 bases and the J gene end by 1 base; junction bases not matched to a gene: 4. The CDR3 contains 15 residues. CDR3 region: CASSALGGSYNEQFF. CDR3 DNA sequence: TGTGCCAGCAGTGCCTTGGGGGGGTCCTACAATGAGCAGTTCTTC.

The chain employs TRBV20-1 and TRBJ2-7; 9 bases fit TRBD2. The trim removed 0 bases at V and 2 bases at J, leaving 11 bases unmatched. The CDR3 runs 17 residues. The germline V gene encodes CDR1 DFQATT and CDR2 SNEGSKA (reference sequence). The CDR3 sequence is CSARDGRAAGGPYEQYF. Here the CDR3 DNA reads TGCAGTGCTAGAGATGGGCGCGCGGCGGGGGGGCCCTACGAGCAGTACTTC.

The chain uses TRBV20-1 and TRBJ2-7; 8 bases agree with TRBD2. The ends lost 0 bases at V and 2 bases at J; junction bases unmatched: 3. Germline V gene sequence: CDR1 DFQATT, CDR2 SNEGSKA (reference sequence). The CDR3 spans 14 residues. The DNA of the CDR3 is TGCAGTGCTAGAGATCCCGGGGGGGCCTACGAGCAGTACGTC. This sequence encodes CSARDPGGAYEQYV.

The rearrangement links TRBV20-1 to TRBJ2-1, with D perhaps assigned TRBD1 or TRBD2 (5 bases each). V was cut by 0 bases and J by 0 bases, with 12 bases left in between. Germline CDR1 and CDR2: DFQATT and SNEGSKA (reference sequence). This CDR3 comprises 16 residues. CDR3 region: CSARDLGGSSYNEQFF. The CDR3 DNA follows: TGCAGTGCTAGAGATCTTGGGGGTTCCTCCTACAATGAGCAGTTCTTC.

The DNA for the CDR3 is TGTGCCAGCAGTTTAAACAGGTTAACCTACGAGCAGTACGTC. The encoded protein is CASSLNRLTYEQYV. The chain couples TRBV28 to TRBJ2-7; tentative D call: TRBD1 (5 bases). V lost 2 bases and J lost 2, with 10 bases in between. The length of the CDR3 is 14 residues. Germline CDR1 reads MDHEN; CDR2 reads SYDVKM.

This clonotype was counted a few times. The chain recombines TRBV2 with TRBJ2-7; no clear D. Per germline, CDR1 SNHLY and CDR2 FYNNEI. The CDR3 is 10 residues long. V shed 7 bases and J shed 3 bases, with 4 bases lying between them. In nucleotides, the CDR3 is TGTGCCAGCACGGGCTACGAGCAGTACGTC. It is translated as CASTGYEQYV.

This chain connects TRBV6-2 or TRBV6-3 to TRBJ2-7; 7 bases fit TRBD1. Germline V gives CDR1 MNHEY, CDR2 SVGEGT. The CDR3 runs 17 residues. Unmatched junction bases numbered 16, after V lost 6 bases and J lost 2 bases. CDR3: CASSPPSTGKSPYEQYV. CDR3 nucleotides: TGTGCCAGCAGCCCTCCCTCGACAGGGAAAAGCCCCTACGAGCAGTACGTC.

The CDR3 DNA sequence: TGCGCCAGCAGCTTAATGGGAGGGGCCGTCTACGAGCAGTACTTC. Its translation: CASSLMGGAVYEQYF. V usage is TRBV5-1 and J usage is TRBJ2-7; 7 bases align to TRBD2. CDR1 is SGHRS, CDR2 YFSETQ, per germline. The CDR3 runs 15 residues. J gave up 3 bases and V 2 bases, and 8 bases lay outside the gene matches.

This clonotype was counted ten times or more. The V and J genes are TRBV7-8 and TRBJ2-1, with D possibly matching TRBD1 (7 bases). Trimming took 1 base from V and 10 from J, leaving 17 bases between them. The CDR3 sequence is 15 residues long. The germline gives CDR1 SGHVS, CDR2 FQNEAQ. CDR3 sequence reads: CASSLEAGGTGEQFF. The DNA of the CDR3 is TGTGCCAGCAGCTTAGAGGCAGGGGGGACGGGGGAGCAGTTCTTC.

This clonotype showed up many times. V usage is TRBV12-3 or TRBV12-4 and J usage is TRBJ2-1; 15 nucleotides agree with TRBD2. With V trimmed by 3 bases and J by 8 bases, 5 bases remained unmatched. The CDR3 extends over 16 amino acids. CDR3 loop: CASSFRTSGGGDEQFF. The CDR3, as DNA: TGTGCCAGCAGTTTCCGGACTAGCGGGGGGGGCGATGAGCAGTTCTTC.

As for this clonotype: The junction departs from germline at one end; a sequencing error may be responsible. V and J are TRBV4-3 and TRBJ2-6, with D possibly TRBD2 on 6 matching bases. CDR3 length: 16 amino acids. CDR1 is LGHNA, CDR2 YSLEER, per germline. The CDR3 sequence: CASTQGRGLGANVLTF. For the CDR3, the DNA is TGCGCCAGCACCCAAGGAAGGGGACTGGGGGCCAACGTCCTGACTTTC.

This clonotype was counted ten times or more. The chain links TRBV7-8 to TRBJ2-3; D may be TRBD1 or TRBD2 (5 bases each). V dropped 5 bases and J dropped 4 bases, with 22 bases sitting between them. Germline-derived CDR1 and CDR2 are SGHVS and FQNEAQ. The CDR3 runs 17 residues. DNA of the CDR3: TGTGCCAGCAGCGGCCCCGGGGACGAGAGCCGCCCAGATACGCAGTATTTT. This translates into CASSGPGDESRPDTQYF.

The sample holds many counts of this clonotype. The chain recombines TRBV7-6 with TRBJ1-1; possibly TRBD1 for D (6 bases). V gave up 4 bases and J gave up 1 base, with 13 bases separating them. There are 15 residues in the CDR3. Germline-derived CDR1 and CDR2 are SGHVS and FNYEAQ. CDR3 sequence: CASSSPQGWNTEAFF. CDR3 DNA sequence: TGTGCCAGCAGCTCACCCCAGGGGTGGAACACTGAAGCTTTCTTT.

The chain uses TRBV19 and TRBJ2-1; D gene ambiguous. The CDR3 has 14 residues. V dropped 1 base and J dropped 2 bases, with 6 bases sitting between them. Germline CDR1 reads LNHDA; CDR2 reads SQIVND (reference sequence). CDR3 sequence: CASSIGSTYNEQFF. The CDR3 nucleotides are TGTGCCAGTAGTATAGGGAGTACCTACAATGAGCAGTTCTTC.

This clonotype was detected only a few times. J is TRBJ2-1 and V is TRBV7-9; D gene uncertain. Germline CDR1 and CDR2: SEHNR and FQNEAQ (reference sequence). The CDR3 covers 13 residues. CDR3 protein: CMVQLPSYNEQFF. In nucleotides, the CDR3 is TGTATGGTCCAACTCCCCTCCTACAATGAGCAGTTCTTC.

Concerning this clonotype itself: A much larger clone is a single base away; this may be a read error. Here the CDR3 omits its conserved ending phenylalanine or tryptophan, so a read error is the likely source. CDR3: CAIRVPLARGVDTQYL. CDR3 sequence (DNA): TGTGCCATCAGGGTCCCCCTAGCGAGGGGCGTGGATACGCAGTATTTA. J is TRBJ2-3 and V is TRBV10-3; maybe TRBD2 (6 bases). The CDR3 contains 16 residues. Germline CDR1 and CDR2: ENHRY and SYGVKD. V lost 6 bases and J lost 6, with 22 bases in between.